The clone carrying this TCR beta chain was counted ten times or more. The CDR3 runs to 16 residues. Trimming shortened V by 4 bases and J by 2 bases, and 12 bases separated the two germline ends. CDR1 MDHEN and CDR2 SYDVKM come from the germline V gene. This sample is drawn from a study of T cell repertoires in cytomegalovirus infection. TCRdb analysed the reads with MiXCR anew, one entry per CDR3 protein. Here the sample spans roughly 300,000 distinct CDR3 sequences, around 25% being singletons. The V gene is TRBV28, the J gene TRBJ2-6; D is possibly TRBD2 (6 bases). The clonotype comes from a human donor in good health (CMV status not recorded). Some clones in this sample may be carry-over from other donors' samples. Material: PBMCs. The CDR3 reads CASSSPGGAGANVLTF. The CDR3 DNA follows: TGTGCCAGCAGTTCCCCAGGAGGGGCTGGGGCCAACGTCCTGACTTTC.